The 30 T cell receptor beta chains below all came from one sample that was sequenced in a study of early T cells in non-severe SARS-CoV-2 infection. MiXCR was run by TCRdb on the 5' RACE reads, yielding one entry per CDR3 protein. The profile shows 29,000 or so distinct CDR3 sequences, around 5.1% of them singletons. Sequenced sample: whole blood. The receptors were sampled from an adult who was a healthcare worker with PCR-confirmed SARS-CoV-2 infection or an uninfected control (not recorded which).

V and J are TRBV2 and TRBJ2-1; D gene ambiguous. V dropped 5 bases and J dropped 10 bases, with 9 bases sitting between them. There are 11 residues in the CDR3. Germline V gene data show CDR1 as SNHLY and CDR2 as FYNNEI. CDR3: CASSISGEQFF. DNA for the CDR3: TGTGCCAGCAGTATTAGTGGGGAGCAGTTCTTC.

This clonotype was observed at least ten times. The chain employs TRBV9 and TRBJ2-3; TRBD2 matches at 10 bases. CDR1 and CDR2 from the germline V gene are SGDLS and YYNGEE. CDR3 length: 16 amino acids. The ends lost 4 bases at V and 5 bases at J; junction bases unmatched: 10. The CDR3: CASSPRLAGVVDTQYF. CDR3 DNA sequence: TGTGCCAGCAGCCCCCGACTAGCGGGCGTTGTAGATACGCAGTATTTT.

This clonotype was found many times. The chain employs TRBV18 and TRBJ1-1, with TRBD1 matching over 7 bases. V lost 2 bases, J lost 0 bases, and 6 bases stayed unmatched. The CDR3 consists of 16 residues. Germline lookup yields CDR1 KGHSH and CDR2 LQKENI. CDR3 residues: CASSPYTGQMNTEAFF. CDR3 in DNA: TGTGCCAGCTCACCATATACGGGACAGATGAACACTGAAGCTTTCTTT.

This clonotype came up many times. This rearrangement joins TRBV20-1 to TRBJ1-1; no firm D call. This CDR3 spans 15 amino acids. Germline CDR1 and CDR2: DFQATT and SNEGSKA (reference sequence). The V gene lost 5 bases and the J gene lost 5 bases, with 21 bases spanning the gap. For the CDR3, the DNA is TGCAGTGCTGGGCAGAATTCATTTCTGGGTACTGAAGCTTTCTTT. This translates into CSAGQNSFLGTEAFF.

This clonotype was detected many times. The chain is built from TRBV11-2 and TRBJ2-3, with D possibly being TRBD1 (5 bases). The CDR3 runs 15 residues. Germline V gene data show CDR1 as SGHAT and CDR2 as FQNNGV. The germline V and J ends were trimmed by 5 bases and 3 bases, with 15 bases remaining between them. CDR3 in amino acids: CASSPLGRQTDTQYF. CDR3 nucleotides: TGTGCCAGCAGCCCCCTTGGAAGACAGACAGATACGCAGTATTTT.

This clonotype has a count of ten or more. The CDR3 spells CASSLGRGLSYEQYF. As DNA, the CDR3 is TGTGCCAGCAGCTTAGGTCGGGGGCTCTCCTACGAGCAGTACTTC. The chain links TRBV7-6 to TRBJ2-7, with D possibly called TRBD1 or TRBD2 (6 bases each). The length of the CDR3 is 15 residues. Between the trimmed V and J ends, which lost 1 base and 0 bases, there was a span of 10 bases. Germline V CDR1 and CDR2: SGHVS, FNYEAQ.

This clonotype was observed many times. V and J are TRBV10-3 and TRBJ2-7; D is unclear. The CDR3 runs 12 residues. CDR1 is ENHRY, CDR2 SYGVKD, per germline. Trimming stripped 4 bases from V and 3 bases from J, with 7 bases between. CDR3 sequence: CAISAVIYEQYF. The DNA of the CDR3 is TGTGCCATCAGTGCAGTGATCTACGAGCAGTACTTC.

In this sample, this clonotype turned up many times. This sequence joins TRBV2 and TRBJ1-5; D unclear. Germline V gene data show CDR1 as SNHLY and CDR2 as FYNNEI. The CDR3 extends over 12 amino acids. Trimming stripped 8 bases from V and 2 bases from J, with 7 bases between. DNA for the CDR3: TGTGCCAGCGAGGCGGGCAATCAGCCCCAGCATTTT. This gives the protein CASEAGNQPQHF. The complete variable domain, with remaining parts taken from reference TRBV2 and TRBJ1-5, reads EPEVTQTPSHQVTQMGQEVILRCVPISNHLYFYWYRQILGQKVEFLVSFYNNEISEKSEIFDDQFSVERPDGSNFTLKIRSTKLEDSAMYFCASEAGNQPQHFGDGTRLSIL.

In this sample, this clonotype turned up a few times. The chain uses TRBV20-1 and TRBJ2-7; 10 bases fit TRBD2. CDR3 length: 16 amino acids. CDR1 is DFQATT and CDR2 is SNEGSKA in the germline V gene (reference sequence). V dropped 5 bases and J dropped 1; count of bases not matched to a gene: 11. The CDR3 DNA follows: TGCAGTGCTGGAAAATCTAGCGGGGGAATATCCTACGAGCAGTACTTC. Protein: CSAGKSSGGISYEQYF.

By share of the sample, this clonotype is medium-sized (0.01 to 0.1%). The chain links TRBV6-2 or TRBV6-3 to TRBJ1-1; the D is unclear. The CDR3 sequence is 14 residues long. The V end was cut by 1 base, the J end by 4 bases, with 10 bases between. Germline CDR1 reads MNHEY; CDR2 reads SVGEGT. CDR3 amino acids: CASSYWEGGTEAFF. CDR3 bases: TGTGCCAGCAGTTACTGGGAGGGTGGCACTGAAGCTTTCTTT.

This clonotype was observed a few times. The chain links TRBV10-3 to TRBJ1-5; D perhaps matches TRBD1 (5 bases). Germline V gene sequence: CDR1 ENHRY, CDR2 SYGVKD. The CDR3 consists of 13 residues. V lost 8 bases to trimming and J lost 4 bases, with 12 bases between them. The CDR3 loop is CAIAMRGNQPQHF. CDR3 sequence (DNA): TGTGCCATCGCTATGCGGGGGAATCAGCCCCAGCATTTT.

This clonotype was found many times. The rearrangement uses TRBV2 and TRBJ2-1; 8 bases align to TRBD1. J gave up 5 bases and V 6 bases, and 9 bases lay outside the gene matches. The germline CDR1 and CDR2 sequences are SNHLY and FYNNEI. This CDR3 comprises 15 residues. This CDR3 reads CASRGTGGLHNEQFF. The CDR3 nucleotides are TGTGCCAGCAGGGGGACAGGCGGGCTTCACAATGAGCAGTTCTTC.

This clonotype was seen at least ten times. The chain uses TRBV29-1 and TRBJ1-1; D perhaps matches TRBD1 (6 bases). This CDR3 is 12 amino acids long. Trimming cost V 0 bases and J 4 bases, with 6 bases left between them. Germline lookup yields CDR1 SQVTM and CDR2 ANQGSEA. CDR3 coding DNA: TGCAGCGTTGAAGAGGGGGCCACTGAAGCTTTCTTT. Translating gives CSVEEGATEAFF. Full variable domain (missing parts from reference TRBV29-1 and TRBJ1-1): SAVISQKPSRDICQRGTSLTIQCQVDSQVTMMFWYRQQPGQSLTLIATANQGSEATYESGFVIDKFPISRPNLTFSTLTVSNMSPEDSSIYLCSVEEGATEAFFGQGTRLTVV.

There are many counts of this clonotype. The rearrangement joins TRBV6-6 to TRBJ2-7, with TRBD1 as a possible D gene (6 bases). CDR3 length: 13 residues. Germline-derived CDR1 and CDR2 are MNHNY and SVGAGI (reference sequence). V dropped 0 bases and J dropped 6 bases, with 9 bases sitting between them. CDR3 sequence reads: CASSYSGQPEQYF. Written as DNA, the CDR3 is TGTGCCAGCAGTTACTCCGGACAGCCCGAGCAGTACTTC.

This clonotype was counted a few times. The chain carries TRBV20-1 and TRBJ2-4; D possibly corresponds to TRBD2 (6 bases). Trimming left V 3 bases short and J 6 bases short, with 18 bases between. Germline values: CDR1 DFQATT, CDR2 SNEGSKA (reference sequence). This CDR3 region has 15 residues. CDR3 coding DNA: TGCAGTGCTAGGGGTCACCAATCAGCGGGAAACATTCAGTACTTC. This gives the protein CSARGHQSAGNIQYF.

The J gene is TRBJ2-1, the V gene TRBV20-1; D is possibly TRBD2 (6 bases). Germline V gene sequence: CDR1 DFQATT, CDR2 SNEGSKA (reference sequence). V gave up 3 bases and J gave up 6 bases, with 12 bases separating them. The CDR3 totals 13 residues. In nucleotides, the CDR3 is TGCAGTGCTAGGGTGCTAGCGCCCAATGAGCAGTTCTTC. It specifies CSARVLAPNEQFF.

This clonotype is labeled medium-sized. The gene calls are TRBV29-1 and TRBJ2-1; D not resolved. Germline CDR1 SQVTM, CDR2 ANQGSEA. The V and J ends lost 4 bases and 7 bases respectively, with 8 bases between them. The CDR3 totals 11 residues. The CDR3 here is CSVAWENEQFF. The CDR3 DNA follows: TGCAGCGTTGCATGGGAAAATGAGCAGTTCTTC.

This clonotype was detected many times. This rearrangement joins TRBV6-6 to TRBJ1-4; D call uncertain. Looked up from germline, CDR1 is MNHNY and CDR2 is SVGAGI (reference sequence). V lost 6 bases and J 8 bases, leaving 10 bases between the germline ends. The CDR3 extends over 12 amino acids. CDR3 residues: CASSEGAEKLFF. CDR3 nucleotide sequence: TGTGCCAGCAGCGAGGGCGCCGAAAAACTGTTTTTT.

This clonotype was detected ten times or more. The rearrangement uses TRBV7-4 and TRBJ1-1; TRBD1 aligns across 10 bases. This CDR3 is built from 14 residues. The ends lost 5 bases at V and 5 bases at J; junction bases unmatched: 5. The germline CDR1 and CDR2 sequences are SGHVT and SQSDAQ. The CDR3 loop is CASSNGTGVTEAFF. CDR3 coding DNA: TGTGCCAGCAGCAACGGGACAGGGGTAACTGAAGCTTTCTTT.

This clonotype has just a few counts. The genes are TRBV27 and TRBJ1-3; unclear D gene. V gave up 3 bases and J gave up 4 bases, with 19 bases separating them. Germline V lookup: CDR1 MNHEY, CDR2 SMNVEV (reference sequence). This CDR3 has 17 residues. The CDR3, as DNA: TGTGCCAGCAGTTTGTCCGCCCCTCCGCTTAGAGGAAACACCATATATTTT. It codes for CASSLSAPPLRGNTIYF.

There are a few counts of this clonotype. The chain combines TRBV7-9 with TRBJ2-2, with D maybe TRBD1 (5 bases). Trimming cost V 3 bases and J 5 bases, with 13 bases left between them. CDR1 SEHNR and CDR2 FQNEAQ come from the germline V gene (reference sequence). The CDR3 is made up of 15 amino acids. CDR3 in amino acids: CASSFVAGKTGELFF. CDR3 sequence (DNA): TGTGCCAGCAGCTTTGTGGCAGGGAAAACCGGGGAGCTGTTTTTT.

This clonotype was counted between two and nine times. The CDR3 here is CASSPEAGGALNTEAFF. Here the CDR3 DNA reads TGTGCCAGCAGCCCCGAAGCGGGGGGCGCCTTGAACACTGAAGCTTTCTTT. The genes are TRBV4-2 and TRBJ1-1; maybe TRBD1 (6 bases). This CDR3 has 17 amino acids. V gave up 4 bases and J gave up 0 bases, with 18 bases separating them. Germline V CDR1 and CDR2: LGHNA, YNFKEQ.

Ten or more counts support this clonotype. The chain combines TRBV30 with TRBJ1-1, with D possibly matching TRBD1 (6 bases). CDR3 length: 15 amino acids. Trimming removed 1 base at V and 1 base at J, with 13 bases between. Per germline, CDR1 GTSNPN and CDR2 SVGIG (reference sequence). The CDR3, as DNA: TGTGCCTGGAGTGCCGACTACAGGGAGAACACTGAAGCTTTCTTT. This codes for CAWSADYRENTEAFF.

There are many counts of this clonotype. This chain joins TRBV19 and TRBJ2-6; D gene uncertain. The CDR3 consists of 16 residues. Germline CDR1 reads LNHDA; CDR2 reads SQIVND (reference sequence). Between the trimmed V and J ends, which lost 10 bases and 1 base, there was a span of 17 bases. The CDR3 protein is CATRIPAPSGANVLTF. CDR3 DNA sequence: TGTGCCACCCGGATACCAGCACCGTCTGGGGCCAACGTCCTGACTTTC.

This clonotype was counted between two and nine times. The chain uses TRBV19 and TRBJ1-2; D gene ambiguous. The CDR3 consists of 12 residues. Trimming took off 7 bases at V and 3 bases at J, with 9 bases between the two ends. Germline V gives CDR1 LNHDA, CDR2 SQIVND (reference sequence). In nucleotides, the CDR3 is TGTGCCAGTAAGAGTGCCTACTATGGCTACACCTTC. It encodes CASKSAYYGYTF. The full variable domain, with the rest looked up from reference TRBV19 and TRBJ1-2, is DGGITQSPKYLFRKEGQNVTLSCEQNLNHDAMYWYRQDPGQGLRLIYYSQIVNDFQKGDIAEGYSVSREKKESFPLTVTSAQKNPTAFYLCASKSAYYGYTFGSGTRLTVV.

In its sample, this clonotype was seen many times. The CDR3 sequence is CATSDFGDGNEQFF. In DNA, the CDR3 is TGTGCCACCAGTGATTTCGGTGACGGCAATGAGCAGTTCTTC. The chain is built from TRBV24-1 and TRBJ2-1; D uncertain. Germline V gene lookup returns CDR1 KGHDR and CDR2 SFDVKD. This CDR3 has 14 amino acids. Trimming left V 1 base short and J 6 bases short, with 9 bases between.

A few counts support this clonotype. This CDR3 is CASSSGQGNSPLHF. The CDR3 DNA reads TGTGCCAGCAGTAGTGGACAGGGAAATTCACCCCTCCACTTT. The chain employs TRBV6-6 and TRBJ1-6; 8 nucleotides align to TRBD1. V lost 5 bases and J lost 7; bases outside the gene matches: 4. From germline, CDR1 is MNHNY and CDR2 SVGAGI (reference sequence). This CDR3 is built from 14 residues.

V is TRBV6-5 and J is TRBJ1-4; the D gene is possibly TRBD1 (5 bases). CDR3 length: 16 residues. Germline CDR1 is MNHEY and CDR2 is SVGAGI. The ends were cut back, 0 bases at V and 7 bases at J, with 15 bases in the middle. The CDR3 loop is CASSYSIGRVGEKLFF. In DNA, the CDR3 is TGTGCCAGCAGTTACTCTATCGGCAGGGTCGGTGAAAAACTGTTTTTT.

This sequence joins TRBV10-3 and TRBJ2-1; TRBD1 aligns across 9 bases. The CDR3 is made up of 17 amino acids. From germline, CDR1 is ENHRY and CDR2 SYGVKD. V shed 2 bases and J 9 bases; nucleotides not matched to a gene: 14. CDR3 sequence: CAISEGQGLGARIEQFF. The CDR3 nucleotides are TGTGCCATCAGTGAGGGACAGGGGTTGGGAGCTAGAATTGAGCAGTTCTTC.

This clonotype was counted at least ten times. This chain links TRBV9 with TRBJ1-4, with 8 positions matching TRBD1. The ends lost 3 bases at V and 10 bases at J; junction bases unmatched: 8. The CDR3 is made up of 14 amino acids. The V gene's germline CDR1 is SGDLS and CDR2 YYNGEE. The CDR3 DNA reads TGTGCCAGCAGCGCCGGACAGGGAAGGGCAAAACTGTTTTTT. This sequence encodes CASSAGQGRAKLFF.